The following is a TCR beta chain sequence with its context. Its antigen is not known. As defined, naive CD8 cells were CD45RO-negative and positively selected for CCR7, with terminally differentiated effector memory CD45RA+ cells excluded. Germline CDR1 and CDR2: MNHEY and SMNVEV (reference sequence). The CDR3 runs to 13 residues. Trimming shortened V by 5 bases and J by 2 bases, and 8 bases separated the two germline ends. The data were taken from a study of shared clonotypes between healthy human individuals. Study at large: A couple of women and three men aged 18 to 49 made up the donors.

Study-wide results and caveats: The authors sampled blood alone, and tissue repertoires likely differ.

The repertoire was sequenced with immunoSEQ multiplex PCR; TCRdb's copy has only in-frame clones and lacks some. The sample carries more than 500,000 clones, approximately 95% recorded once. The sequencing sample was made of naive CD8+ T cells sorted from blood. The origin of this receptor is a woman between 25 and 40 years old in good health. The chain is built from TRBV27 and TRBJ2-3; unclear D gene. The CDR3 sequence: CASSIPSTDTQYF. The DNA for the CDR3 is TGTGCCAGCAGTATACCCTCCACAGATACGCAGTATTTT.